This TCR beta chain was documented in a study of blood T cell repertoires in COVID-19. As for the study in general: Italy, Spain and the United States were the sources of the convalescent and acute COVID-19 samples. PBMCs, B-cell-depleted T cells, or T cells provided the cDNA or gDNA that made up the material.

How the authors handled the data: Reference gene primer amplification gave estimated nucleated cell counts. Data came from immunoSEQ multiplex PCR; TCRdb stores just in-frame clones and leaves some out. That table gives V, J and clone size, and the DNA gave D and trimming. Among tens of thousands of clones, 82% were seen once, and the ten largest hold 8% to 13%. The CDR3 is 14 residues long. V lost 2 bases to trimming and J lost 10 bases; unmatched junction nucleotides: 9. The germline V gene encodes CDR1 GTSNPN and CDR2 SVGIG (reference sequence). The chain uses TRBV30 and TRBJ1-3, with TRBD1 identical over 9 bases. The sequence was collected from a man aged 55 to 70 with acute or convalescent COVID-19. The specimen sequenced was peripheral blood. The CDR3 loop reads CAWSLRDRVVTIYF. CDR3 bases: TGTGCCTGGAGTCTTCGGGACAGGGTTGTAACCATATATTTT.